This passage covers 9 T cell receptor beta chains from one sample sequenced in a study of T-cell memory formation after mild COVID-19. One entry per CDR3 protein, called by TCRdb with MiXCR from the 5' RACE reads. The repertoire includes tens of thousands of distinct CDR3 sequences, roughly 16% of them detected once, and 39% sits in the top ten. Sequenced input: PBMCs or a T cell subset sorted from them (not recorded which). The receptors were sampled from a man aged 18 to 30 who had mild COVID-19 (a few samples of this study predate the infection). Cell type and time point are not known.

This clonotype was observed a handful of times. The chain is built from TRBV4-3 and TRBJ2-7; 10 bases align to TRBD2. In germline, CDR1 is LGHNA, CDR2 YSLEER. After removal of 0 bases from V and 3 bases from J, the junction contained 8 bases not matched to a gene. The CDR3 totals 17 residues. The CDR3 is CASSQESRSGGDYEQYF. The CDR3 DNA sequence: TGCGCCAGCAGCCAAGAATCCCGGAGCGGGGGGGACTACGAGCAGTACTTC.

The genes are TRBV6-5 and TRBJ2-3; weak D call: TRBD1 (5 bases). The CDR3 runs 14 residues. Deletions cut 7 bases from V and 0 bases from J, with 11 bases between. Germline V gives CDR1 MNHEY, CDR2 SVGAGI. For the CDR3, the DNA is TGTGCCAGCAACTCAGGGATTAGCACAGATACGCAGTATTTT. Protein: CASNSGISTDTQYF.

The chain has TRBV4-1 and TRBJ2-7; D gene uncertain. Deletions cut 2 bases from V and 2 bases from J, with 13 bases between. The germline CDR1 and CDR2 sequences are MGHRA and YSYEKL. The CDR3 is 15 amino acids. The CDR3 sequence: CASSQRLSYAYEQYF. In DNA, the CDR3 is TGCGCCAGCAGCCAACGACTTAGCTACGCCTACGAGCAGTACTTC.

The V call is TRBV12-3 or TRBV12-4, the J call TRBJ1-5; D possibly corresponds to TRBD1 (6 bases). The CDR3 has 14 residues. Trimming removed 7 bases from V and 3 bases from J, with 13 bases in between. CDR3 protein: CASNVGAYNQPQHF. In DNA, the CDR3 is TGTGCCAGCAACGTGGGGGCCTACAATCAGCCCCAGCATTTT.

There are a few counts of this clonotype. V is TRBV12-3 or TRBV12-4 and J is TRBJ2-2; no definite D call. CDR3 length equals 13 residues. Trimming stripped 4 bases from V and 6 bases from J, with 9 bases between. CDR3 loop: CASSSGMAGELFF. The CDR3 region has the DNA TGTGCCAGCAGTTCTGGCATGGCCGGGGAGCTGTTTTTT.

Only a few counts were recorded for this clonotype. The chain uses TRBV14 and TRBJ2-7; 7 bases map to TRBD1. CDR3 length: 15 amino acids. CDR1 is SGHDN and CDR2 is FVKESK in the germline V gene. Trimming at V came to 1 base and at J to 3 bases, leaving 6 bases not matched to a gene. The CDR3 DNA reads TGTGCCAGCAGCCAAGGGACAGGACAGGTCTACGAGCAGTACTTC. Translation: CASSQGTGQVYEQYF.

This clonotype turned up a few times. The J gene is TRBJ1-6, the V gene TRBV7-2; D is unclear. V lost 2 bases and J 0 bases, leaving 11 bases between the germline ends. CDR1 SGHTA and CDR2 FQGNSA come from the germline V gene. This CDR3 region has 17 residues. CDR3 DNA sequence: TGTGCCAGCAGCTTACAGGTCCGAGGCTCCTATAATTCACCCCTCCACTTT. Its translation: CASSLQVRGSYNSPLHF.

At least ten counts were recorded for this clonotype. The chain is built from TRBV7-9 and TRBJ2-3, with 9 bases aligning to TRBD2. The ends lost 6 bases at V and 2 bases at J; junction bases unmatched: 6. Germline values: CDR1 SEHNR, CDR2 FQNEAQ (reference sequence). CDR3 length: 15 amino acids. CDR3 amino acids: CASRPTSGYTDTQYF. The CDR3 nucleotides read TGTGCCAGCAGACCGACTAGCGGCTACACAGATACGCAGTATTTT.

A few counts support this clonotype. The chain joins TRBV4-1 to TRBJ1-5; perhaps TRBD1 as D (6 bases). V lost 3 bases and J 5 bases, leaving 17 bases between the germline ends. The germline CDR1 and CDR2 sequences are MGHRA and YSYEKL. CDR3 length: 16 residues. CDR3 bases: TGCGCCAGCAGCCAGGTTATGGGAACAGGGTATCAGCCCCAGCATTTT. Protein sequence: CASSQVMGTGYQPQHF.